Listed here are 5 T cell receptor beta chains from one sample, sequenced in a study of T and B cells in COVID-19 patients. Blood genomic DNA input for TRB amplification was 250-500 ng. BIOMED2 TRB-A/B primer pools were used in multiplex TRB PCR. TCRdb reprocessed the multiplex PCR reads via MiXCR and lists one record per CDR3 protein. The sample records roughly 11,000 distinct CDR3 sequences, about 33% being singletons. Input material: blood. The receptors here all came from a human donor with active COVID-19.

The chain is built from TRBV7-6 and TRBJ2-1; no clear D. Trimming removed 0 bases from V and 0 bases from J, with 9 bases in between. Germline lookup yields CDR1 SGHVS and CDR2 FNYEAQ. The CDR3 covers 16 residues. The CDR3 here is CASSLAIRSSYNEQFF. The DNA for the CDR3 is TGTGCCAGCAGCTTAGCGATTAGAAGCTCCTACAATGAGCAGTTCTTC.

This clonotype was counted between two and nine times. This chain joins TRBV5-5 and TRBJ1-4; D unclear. Germline values: CDR1 SGHKS, CDR2 YYEKEE (reference sequence). CDR3 length: 19 amino acids. V lost 0 bases to trimming and J lost 0 bases, with 18 bases between them. The CDR3 loop reads CASSLGAGLKTATNEKLFF. CDR3 sequence (DNA): TGTGCCAGCAGCTTGGGGGCCGGACTAAAGACCGCAACTAATGAAAAACTGTTTTTT.

The CDR3 bases are TGTGCCAGCAGTTTTTGGCGTCAGCCCCAGCATTTT. As protein: CASSFWRQPQHF. The chain uses TRBV12-3 or TRBV12-4 and TRBJ1-5; the D is unclear. The CDR3 sequence is 12 residues long. Trimming removed 3 bases at V and 6 bases at J, with 6 bases between.

Only a few counts were recorded for this clonotype. The genes are TRBV6-5 and TRBJ1-5, with D perhaps matching TRBD1 (5 bases). The CDR3 consists of 16 residues. The V end was cut by 0 bases, the J end by 4 bases, with 13 bases between. From germline, CDR1 is MNHEY and CDR2 SVGAGI. The CDR3: CASSYSSRGGNQPQHF. The DNA of the CDR3 is TGTGCCAGCAGTTACTCGAGCCGGGGGGGTAATCAGCCCCAGCATTTT.

The CDR3: CASSQNRGEETQYF. CDR3 in DNA: TGTGCCAGCAGCCAAAATAGGGGGGAAGAGACCCAGTACTTC. The gene calls are TRBV18 and TRBJ2-5, with D possibly called TRBD1 or TRBD2 (6 bases each). The V end lost 8 bases, the J end lost 3 bases, and 16 bases lay between the germline ends. The CDR3 is 14 amino acids. Germline V CDR1 and CDR2: KGHSH, LQKENI.